One sample yielded the 14 T cell receptor beta chains listed below, sequenced in a study of blood T cell repertoires in COVID-19. Profiled with immunoSEQ multiplex PCR; TCRdb holds only in-frame clones, not every one. Among roughly 100,000 clones listed, approximately 90% were seen once. The specimen sequenced was peripheral blood. These receptors came from a man aged 50 or older with acute or convalescent COVID-19.

The chain links TRBV3-1 (or the pseudogene TRBV3-2) to TRBJ1-2; 7 nucleotides agree with TRBD1. Germline V gene sequence: CDR1 LGHDT, CDR2 YNNKEL (reference sequence). The length of the CDR3 is 15 residues. The trim removed 2 bases at V and 5 bases at J, leaving 8 bases unmatched. The DNA of the CDR3 is TGTGCCAGCAGCCAAATCGGACAGGCTTCGTATGGCTACACCTTC. Amino acid sequence: CASSQIGQASYGYTF.

This clone was found a few times. This chain joins TRBV7-2 and TRBJ2-7; TRBD1 matches 7 bases. Germline V gene data show CDR1 as SGHTA and CDR2 as FQGNSA. CDR3 length equals 14 residues. V was pared by 5 bases and J by 1 base, with 5 bases of the junction left unmatched. This CDR3 is CASSPTGPSYEQYF. CDR3 DNA sequence: TGTGCCAGCAGCCCGACAGGGCCTTCCTACGAGCAGTACTTC.

The chain links TRBV24-1 to TRBJ2-2; D unclear. V dropped 4 bases and J dropped 1 base, with 9 bases sitting between them. CDR3 size: 15 residues. In germline, CDR1 is KGHDR, CDR2 SFDVKD. For the CDR3, the DNA is TGTGCCACCAGTGACTCGAGACAGAACACCGGGGAGCTGTTTTTT. Encoded protein: CATSDSRQNTGELFF.

CDR3 protein: CASSYRGHSGNTIYF. In DNA form, the CDR3 reads TGTGCCAGCAGTTACCGGGGACATTCTGGAAACACCATATATTTT. This chain joins TRBV6-5 and TRBJ1-3, with D maybe TRBD1 (6 bases). The CDR3 has 15 amino acids. Germline V gene sequence: CDR1 MNHEY, CDR2 SVGAGI. The V and J ends lost 2 bases and 1 base respectively, with 9 bases between them.

The V call is TRBV25-1, the J call TRBJ1-1, with 8 bases fitting TRBD1. The CDR3 consists of 14 residues. The J segment lost 6 bases and the V segment lost 6 bases, leaving 9 bases of the junction unmatched. Germline CDR1 and CDR2: MGHDK and SYGVNS. Here the CDR3 DNA reads TGTGCCAGCAGGGCCGGGCAGGGGGCCTCTGAAGCTTTCTTT. Amino acid sequence: CASRAGQGASEAFF.

This chain links TRBV7-9 with TRBJ1-5; D perhaps matches TRBD1 (6 bases). V gave up 4 bases and J gave up 5 bases, with 9 bases separating them. Germline CDR1 and CDR2: SEHNR and FQNEAQ (reference sequence). This CDR3 has 13 amino acids. The CDR3 reads CASSWTEDQPQHF. The CDR3 coding sequence is TGTGCCAGCAGCTGGACAGAAGATCAGCCCCAGCATTTT.

This clone turned up a few times. The rearrangement joins TRBV2 to TRBJ1-6; 8 positions match TRBD1. V was clipped by 6 bases and J by 0 bases; unmatched bases: 10. Germline values: CDR1 SNHLY, CDR2 FYNNEI. This CDR3 is 18 amino acids long. This CDR3 reads CASRPDRAPSSYNSPLHF. DNA for the CDR3: TGTGCCAGCAGGCCGGACAGGGCCCCCTCCTCCTATAATTCACCCCTCCACTTT.

CDR3 nucleotide sequence: TGCGCCAGCAGCTTTTCATTCATGGGGACAGGGCTCACCGGGGAGCTGTTTTTT. The encoded protein is CASSFSFMGTGLTGELFF. The chain links TRBV5-1 to TRBJ2-2, with TRBD1 matching over 9 bases. This CDR3 spans 18 amino acids. The V and J ends lost 2 bases and 4 bases, in that order; junction bases with no gene match: 12. Germline CDR1 SGHRS, CDR2 YFSETQ. Complete variable domain (other parts from reference TRBV5-1 and TRBJ2-2): KAGVTQTPRYLIKTRGQQVTLSCSPISGHRSVSWYQQTPGQGLQFLFEYFSETQRNKGNFPGRFSGRQFSNSRSEMNVSTLELGDSALYLCASSFSFMGTGLTGELFFGEGSRLTVL.

The rearrangement links TRBV19 to TRBJ2-7; D is possibly TRBD2 (6 bases). V lost 7 bases and J lost 4, with 14 bases in between. The germline CDR1 and CDR2 sequences are LNHDA and SQIVND (reference sequence). This CDR3 region has 13 residues. CDR3 sequence: CASKGIGLYEQYF. In DNA, the CDR3 is TGTGCCAGTAAAGGTATAGGACTATACGAGCAGTACTTC. Full variable domain (rest looked up from reference TRBV19 and TRBJ2-7): DGGITQSPKYLFRKEGQNVTLSCEQNLNHDAMYWYRQDPGQGLRLIYYSQIVNDFQKGDIAEGYSVSREKKESFPLTVTSAQKNPTAFYLCASKGIGLYEQYFGPGTRLTVT.

V usage is TRBV11-2 and J usage is TRBJ2-5; D is uncertain. Germline V gene data show CDR1 as SGHAT and CDR2 as FQNNGV. The V end lost 1 base, the J end lost 3 bases, and 6 bases lay between the germline ends. The CDR3 has 13 amino acids. In DNA, the CDR3 is TGTGCCAGCAGCTTAGGGGCCGAAGAGACCCAGTACTTC. This sequence encodes CASSLGAEETQYF. Looking up the rest from reference TRBV11-2 and TRBJ2-5 gives the full variable domain: EAGVAQSPRYKIIEKRQSVAFWCNPISGHATLYWYQQILGQGPKLLIQFQNNGVVDDSQLPKDRFSAERLKGVDSTLKIQPAKLEDSAVYLCASSLGAEETQYFGPGTRLLVL.

The V gene is TRBV6-5, the J gene TRBJ2-5, with D possibly being TRBD2 (5 bases). Germline CDR1 MNHEY, CDR2 SVGAGI. V gave up 5 bases and J gave up 5 bases, with 18 bases separating them. This CDR3 spans 15 amino acids. The CDR3 nucleotides read TGTGCCAGCAGTCCCCAGGACCTCCGCGGGGAGACCCAGTACTTC. Translation gives CASSPQDLRGETQYF.

The J gene is TRBJ2-5, the V gene TRBV3-1 (or the pseudogene TRBV3-2), with TRBD2 matching over 7 bases. V shed 4 bases and J 2 bases; nucleotides not matched to a gene: 4. Germline V gene data show CDR1 as LGHDT and CDR2 as YNNKEL (reference sequence). The CDR3 is 14 amino acids. CDR3 bases: TGTGCCAGCAGCCCCGCGGGGGATCAAGAGACCCAGTACTTC. This codes for CASSPAGDQETQYF.

V is TRBV6-5 and J is TRBJ1-2; 11 bases match TRBD1. The CDR3 totals 14 residues. V lost 6 bases and J lost 3; bases outside the gene matches: 3. Germline CDR1 reads MNHEY; CDR2 reads SVGAGI. The CDR3 region is CASRDRGRDYGYTF. DNA of the CDR3: TGTGCCAGCAGGGACAGGGGGCGCGACTATGGCTACACCTTC.

The chain joins TRBV6-5 to TRBJ2-7; 9 bases are shared with TRBD1. The trim removed 6 bases at V and 6 bases at J, leaving 12 bases unmatched. The CDR3 runs to 15 residues. Germline-derived CDR1 and CDR2 are MNHEY and SVGAGI. CDR3 sequence: CASRNGGTGLFEQYF. The CDR3 DNA is TGTGCCAGCAGAAACGGGGGGACAGGGCTTTTCGAGCAGTACTTC.